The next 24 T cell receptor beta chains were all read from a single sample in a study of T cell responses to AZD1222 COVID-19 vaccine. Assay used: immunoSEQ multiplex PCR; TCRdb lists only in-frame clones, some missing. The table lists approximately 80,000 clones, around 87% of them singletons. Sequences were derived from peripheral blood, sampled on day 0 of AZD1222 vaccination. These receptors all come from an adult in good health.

The CDR3 loop reads CASSIEGAGPQHF. The CDR3 nucleotides are TGTGCCAGTAGTATTGAAGGCGCCGGGCCCCAGCATTTT. This chain uses TRBV19 with TRBJ1-5; D gene ambiguous. This CDR3 region has 13 residues. V was pared by 3 bases and J by 9 bases, with 12 bases between. Germline V gene sequence: CDR1 LNHDA, CDR2 SQIVND (reference sequence).

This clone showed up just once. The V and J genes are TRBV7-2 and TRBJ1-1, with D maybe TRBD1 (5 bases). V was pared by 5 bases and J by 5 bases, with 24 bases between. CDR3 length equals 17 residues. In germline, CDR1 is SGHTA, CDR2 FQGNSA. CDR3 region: CASSPTLGTLTGTEAFF. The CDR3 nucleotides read TGTGCCAGCAGCCCAACCCTCGGGACCCTCACGGGAACTGAAGCTTTCTTT.

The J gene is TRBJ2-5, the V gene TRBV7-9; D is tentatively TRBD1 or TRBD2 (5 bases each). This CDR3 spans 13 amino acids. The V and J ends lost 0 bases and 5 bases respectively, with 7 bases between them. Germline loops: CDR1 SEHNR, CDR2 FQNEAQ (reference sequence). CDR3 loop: CASSLAGDETQYF. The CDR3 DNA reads TGTGCCAGCAGCTTAGCAGGGGACGAGACCCAGTACTTC.

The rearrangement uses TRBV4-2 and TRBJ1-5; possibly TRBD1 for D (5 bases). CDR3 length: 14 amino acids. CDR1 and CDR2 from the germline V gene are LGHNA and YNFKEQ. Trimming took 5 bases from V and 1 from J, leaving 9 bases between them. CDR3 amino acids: CASSDRTSNQPQHF. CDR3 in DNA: TGTGCCAGCAGCGATAGGACAAGCAATCAGCCCCAGCATTTT.

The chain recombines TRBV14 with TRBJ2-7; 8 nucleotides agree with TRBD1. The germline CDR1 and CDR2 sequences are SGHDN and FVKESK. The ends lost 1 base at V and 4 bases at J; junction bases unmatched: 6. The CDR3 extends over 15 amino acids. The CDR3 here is CASSQGTGYLYEQYF. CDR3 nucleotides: TGTGCCAGCAGCCAAGGGACAGGGTACCTATACGAGCAGTACTTC.

In DNA form, the CDR3 reads TGTGCCAGCAGTTTCCCCGACAGGGCGAGTGGCTACACCTTC. Its translation: CASSFPDRASGYTF. The chain employs TRBV27 and TRBJ1-2; 7 bases fit TRBD1. The length of the CDR3 is 14 residues. The germline V gene encodes CDR1 MNHEY and CDR2 SMNVEV (reference sequence). V trimming: 3 bases; J trimming: 7 bases; junction bases outside the gene matches: 8.

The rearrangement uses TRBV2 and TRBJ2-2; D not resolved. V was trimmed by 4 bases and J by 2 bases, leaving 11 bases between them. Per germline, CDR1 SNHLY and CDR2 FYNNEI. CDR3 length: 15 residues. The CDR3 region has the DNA TGTGCCAGCAGTGGTGAAGGCACCAACACCGGGGAGCTGTTTTTT. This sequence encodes CASSGEGTNTGELFF.

CDR3 sequence reads: CASSPYRDRANNEQFF. DNA for the CDR3: TGTGCCAGCAGCCCCTACCGGGACAGGGCCAACAATGAGCAGTTCTTC. This chain links TRBV28 with TRBJ2-1, with 9 bases lining up with TRBD1. The CDR3 extends over 16 amino acids. Trimming took 6 bases from V and 5 from J; bases not matched to a gene: 11. Germline loops: CDR1 MDHEN, CDR2 SYDVKM.

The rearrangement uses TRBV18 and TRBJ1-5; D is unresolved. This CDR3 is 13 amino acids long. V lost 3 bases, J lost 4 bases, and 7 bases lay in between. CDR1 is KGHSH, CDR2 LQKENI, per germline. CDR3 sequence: CASSPEGNQPQHF. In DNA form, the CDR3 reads TGTGCCAGCTCACCGGAAGGGAATCAGCCCCAGCATTTT.

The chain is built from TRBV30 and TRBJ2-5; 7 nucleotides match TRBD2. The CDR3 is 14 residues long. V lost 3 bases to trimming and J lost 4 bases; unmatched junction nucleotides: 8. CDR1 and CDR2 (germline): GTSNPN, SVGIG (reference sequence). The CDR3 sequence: CAWRAGREGETQYF. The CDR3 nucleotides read TGTGCCTGGAGGGCGGGGAGGGAAGGAGAGACCCAGTACTTC.

CDR3 coding DNA: TGTGCCAGCAGCTTAGGAGACCGGCGGGGCGAGCAGTACTTC. This codes for CASSLGDRRGEQYF. The rearrangement uses TRBV13 and TRBJ2-7, with a possible D match to TRBD2 (6 bases). Germline-derived CDR1 and CDR2 are PRHDT and FYEKMQ (reference sequence). V was cut by 0 bases and J by 6 bases, with 12 bases left in between. This CDR3 has 14 residues.

The CDR3 nucleotides are TGTGCCAGCAGGCAGTCGCTGAACACTGAAGCTTTCTTT. It encodes CASRQSLNTEAFF. The V gene is TRBV7-3, the J gene TRBJ1-1, with unresolved D. The V gene lost 6 bases and the J gene lost 0 bases, with 8 bases spanning the gap. The CDR3 runs 13 residues. Germline V CDR1 and CDR2: SGHTA, FQGTGA.

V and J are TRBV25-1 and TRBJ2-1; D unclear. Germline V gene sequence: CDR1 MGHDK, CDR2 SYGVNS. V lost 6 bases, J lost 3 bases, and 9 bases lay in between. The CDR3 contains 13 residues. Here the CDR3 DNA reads TGTGCCAGCAGATTTGGGCTCTACAATGAGCAGTTCTTC. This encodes CASRFGLYNEQFF.

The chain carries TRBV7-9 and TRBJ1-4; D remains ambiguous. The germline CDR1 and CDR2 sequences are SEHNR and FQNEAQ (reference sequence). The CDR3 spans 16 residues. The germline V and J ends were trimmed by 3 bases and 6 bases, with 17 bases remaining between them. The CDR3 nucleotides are TGTGCCAGCAGCTTGGGGTTCGGGGTCGATTATGAAAAACTGTTTTTT. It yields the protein CASSLGFGVDYEKLFF.

CDR3 protein: CASSYSGSTNEKLFF. CDR3 DNA: TGTGCCAGCAGTTACTCAGGGAGCACTAATGAAAAACTGTTTTTT. The chain recombines TRBV6-5 with TRBJ1-4, with unresolved D. This CDR3 has 15 amino acids. Germline CDR1 reads MNHEY; CDR2 reads SVGAGI. The germline V and J ends were trimmed by 0 bases and 2 bases, with 7 bases remaining between them.

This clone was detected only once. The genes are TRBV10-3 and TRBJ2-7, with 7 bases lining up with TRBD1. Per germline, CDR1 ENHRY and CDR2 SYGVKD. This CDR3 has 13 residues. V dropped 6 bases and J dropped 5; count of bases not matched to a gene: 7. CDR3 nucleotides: TGTGCCATCAGGCCCACAGGGGTCCACGAGCAGTACTTC. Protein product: CAIRPTGVHEQYF.

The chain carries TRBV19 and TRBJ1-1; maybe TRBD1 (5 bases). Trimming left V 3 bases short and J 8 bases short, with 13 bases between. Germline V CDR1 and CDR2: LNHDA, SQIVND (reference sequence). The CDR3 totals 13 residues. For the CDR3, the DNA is TGTGCCAGTAGTATTGAAATGACAGCAGAAGCTTTCTTT. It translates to CASSIEMTAEAFF.

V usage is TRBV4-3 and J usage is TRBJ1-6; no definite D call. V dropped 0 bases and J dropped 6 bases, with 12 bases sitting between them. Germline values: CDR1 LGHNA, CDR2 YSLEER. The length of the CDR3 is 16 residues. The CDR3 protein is CASSQDVQTINSPLHF. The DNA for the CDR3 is TGCGCCAGCAGCCAAGACGTCCAGACCATTAATTCACCCCTCCACTTT.

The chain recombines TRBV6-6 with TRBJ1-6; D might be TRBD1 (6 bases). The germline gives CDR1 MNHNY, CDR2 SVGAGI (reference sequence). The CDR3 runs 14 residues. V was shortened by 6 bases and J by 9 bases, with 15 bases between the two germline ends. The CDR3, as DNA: TGTGCCAGCAGCGTCACAGGGTTGTCTTCACCCCTCCACTTT. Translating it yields CASSVTGLSSPLHF.

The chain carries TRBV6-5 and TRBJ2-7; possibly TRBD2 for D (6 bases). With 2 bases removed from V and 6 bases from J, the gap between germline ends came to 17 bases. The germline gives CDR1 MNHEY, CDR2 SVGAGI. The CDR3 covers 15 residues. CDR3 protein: CASSYPGGTLLEQYF. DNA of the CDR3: TGTGCCAGCAGTTACCCCGGAGGGACCCTCCTCGAGCAGTACTTC.

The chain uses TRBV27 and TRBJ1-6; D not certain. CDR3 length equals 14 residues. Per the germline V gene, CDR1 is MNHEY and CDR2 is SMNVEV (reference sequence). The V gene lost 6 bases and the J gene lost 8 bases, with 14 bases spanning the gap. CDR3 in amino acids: CASSLTGFDSPLHF. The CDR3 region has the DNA TGTGCCAGCAGCCTGACTGGTTTCGATTCACCCCTCCACTTT.

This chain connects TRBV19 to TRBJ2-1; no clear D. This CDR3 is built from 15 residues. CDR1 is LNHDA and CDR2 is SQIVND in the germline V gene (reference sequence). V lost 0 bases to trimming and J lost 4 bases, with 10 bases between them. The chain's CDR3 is CASSIEGFTYNEQFF. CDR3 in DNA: TGTGCCAGTAGTATAGAGGGGTTTACGTACAATGAGCAGTTCTTC. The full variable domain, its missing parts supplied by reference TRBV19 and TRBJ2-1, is DGGITQSPKYLFRKEGQNVTLSCEQNLNHDAMYWYRQDPGQGLRLIYYSQIVNDFQKGDIAEGYSVSREKKESFPLTVTSAQKNPTAFYLCASSIEGFTYNEQFFGPGTRLTVL.

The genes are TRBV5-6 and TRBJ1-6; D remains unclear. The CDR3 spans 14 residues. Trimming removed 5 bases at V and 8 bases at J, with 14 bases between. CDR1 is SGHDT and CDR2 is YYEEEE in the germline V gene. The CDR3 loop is CASRSEAGDSPLHF. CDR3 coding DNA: TGTGCCAGCAGATCGGAGGCTGGGGATTCACCCCTCCACTTT.

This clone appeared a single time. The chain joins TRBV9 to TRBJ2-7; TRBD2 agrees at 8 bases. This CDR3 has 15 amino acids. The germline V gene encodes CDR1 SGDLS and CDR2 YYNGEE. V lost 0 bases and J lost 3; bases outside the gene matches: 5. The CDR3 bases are TGTGCCAGCAGCGTAGGACTAGCGACCGACTACGAGCAGTACTTC. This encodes CASSVGLATDYEQYF.